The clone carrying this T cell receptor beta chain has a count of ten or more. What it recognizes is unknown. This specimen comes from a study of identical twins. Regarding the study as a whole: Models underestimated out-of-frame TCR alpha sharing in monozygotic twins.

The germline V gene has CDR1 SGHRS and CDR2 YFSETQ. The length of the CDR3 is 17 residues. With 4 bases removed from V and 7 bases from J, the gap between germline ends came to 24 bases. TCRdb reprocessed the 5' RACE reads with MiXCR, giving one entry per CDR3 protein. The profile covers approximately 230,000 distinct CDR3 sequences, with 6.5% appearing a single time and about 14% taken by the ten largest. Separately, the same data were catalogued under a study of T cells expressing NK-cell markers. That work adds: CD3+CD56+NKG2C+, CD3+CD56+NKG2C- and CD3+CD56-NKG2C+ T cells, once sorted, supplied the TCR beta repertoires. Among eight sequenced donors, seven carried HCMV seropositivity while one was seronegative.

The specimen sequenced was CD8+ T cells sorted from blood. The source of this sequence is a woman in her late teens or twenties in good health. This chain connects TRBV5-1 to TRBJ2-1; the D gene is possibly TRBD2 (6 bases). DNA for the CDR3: TGCGCCAGCAGCATCCGACTAGAAGGCGGGCTTGGGAATGAGCAGTTCTTC. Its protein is CASSIRLEGGLGNEQFF.